Sequencing of this T cell receptor beta chain was carried out in a study of cytomegalovirus exposure and HLA in healthy donors. 60 Vbeta and 13 Jbeta primers were used in PCR. Clones were sequenced by immunoSEQ multiplex PCR, and TCRdb holds only the in-frame ones, with some missing. The sample consists of about 94,000 clones, roughly three fifths of them appearing once. Specimen: PBMCs. The sequence was collected from a man younger than 40 in good health and CMV-seronegative.

CDR3 protein: CASSEDFLTGTDPDTQYF. DNA for the CDR3: TGTGCCAGCAGCGAAGATTTTCTGACAGGGACCGATCCAGATACGCAGTATTTT. The chain carries TRBV9 and TRBJ2-3; 7 nucleotides align to TRBD1. After removal of 3 bases from V and 4 bases from J, the junction contained 17 bases not matched to a gene. The CDR3 is 18 residues long. Germline V gene sequence: CDR1 SGDLS, CDR2 YYNGEE. Full variable domain (rest looked up from reference TRBV9 and TRBJ2-3): DSGVTQTPKHLITATGQRVTLRCSPRSGDLSVYWYQQSLDQGLQFLIQYYNGEERAKGNILERFSAQQFPDLHSELNLSSLELGDSALYFCASSEDFLTGTDPDTQYFGPGTRLTVL.